A single sample gave rise to the 25 T cell receptor beta chains below, sequenced in a study of T cell repertoires in ileal Crohn's disease (dated by TCRdb to the late 2010s). The time point label here, explained by the study, means: inflamed ileum from the surgical specimen. Receptor libraries were prepared by the immunoSEQ multiplex PCR assay. TCRdb took over this immuneACCESS table, retaining in-frame rearrangements with V and J assigned. Such tables are incomplete; in checked studies, under half of the missing clones stem from an unresolved V gene, and the remainder is unexplained. For this sample there are 13,000 or so clones; over 75% appear just once. Together, the top ten hold more than 11% of the sample. Sequencing used ileal tissue. Receptors originate from an adult with Crohn's disease.

This chain links TRBV13 with TRBJ2-7; TRBD2 is a possible D gene (7 bases). Germline values: CDR1 PRHDT, CDR2 FYEKMQ (reference sequence). The CDR3 loop spans 15 amino acids. Trimming left V 5 bases short and J 3 bases short, with 17 bases between. Here the CDR3 reads CASSPGGGAIYEQYF. Here the CDR3 DNA reads TGTGCCAGCAGCCCGGGTGGGGGGGCGATCTACGAGCAGTACTTC.

This clone has only a few counts. The chain uses TRBV7-6 and TRBJ1-1; 8 nucleotides agree with TRBD1. CDR3 length: 13 amino acids. Germline V gene lookup returns CDR1 SGHVS and CDR2 FNYEAQ. Trimming at V came to 6 bases and at J to 5 bases, leaving 5 bases not matched to a gene. CDR3 residues: CASSPTGGTEAFF. The CDR3 region has the DNA TGTGCCAGCAGTCCCACAGGGGGGACTGAAGCTTTCTTT. Full variable domain (outside the CDR3, taken from reference TRBV7-6 and TRBJ1-1): GAGVSQSPRYKVTKRGQDVALRCDPISGHVSLYWYRQALGQGPEFLTYFNYEAQQDKSGLPNDRFSAERPEGSISTLTIQRTEQRDSAMYRCASSPTGGTEAFFGQGTRLTVV.

The V gene is TRBV5-1, the J gene TRBJ1-6; weak D call: TRBD1 (5 bases). Germline lookup yields CDR1 SGHRS and CDR2 YFSETQ. V lost 4 bases and J lost 9, with 17 bases in between. CDR3 size: 15 residues. DNA for the CDR3: TGCGCCAGCAGCCCGGAGGGAGGGGTGCTTTCACCCCTCCACTTT. Amino acid sequence: CASSPEGGVLSPLHF.

The sample holds one count of this clone. The CDR3 reads CASSLAGGLSNEQFF. The CDR3 DNA follows: TGTGCCAGCAGCCTAGCGGGGGGGTTGAGCAATGAGCAGTTCTTC. This chain uses TRBV6-5 with TRBJ2-1, with TRBD2 identical over 12 bases. The CDR3 spans 15 residues. Losses at the gene ends were 6 bases for V and 6 bases for J; bases not matched to a gene: 6. Germline V lookup: CDR1 MNHEY, CDR2 SVGAGI.

J is TRBJ2-2 and V is TRBV5-4; possibly TRBD1 for D (6 bases). V dropped 2 bases and J dropped 2 bases, with 10 bases sitting between them. This CDR3 is 15 amino acids long. Germline loops: CDR1 SGHNT, CDR2 YYREEE (reference sequence). The chain's CDR3 is CASSFDRFNTGELFF. For the CDR3, the DNA is TGTGCCAGCAGCTTTGACAGGTTTAACACCGGGGAGCTGTTTTTT.

The chain combines TRBV6-5 with TRBJ2-1, with 10 bases identical to TRBD2. The V gene end was trimmed by 0 bases and the J gene end by 8 bases; junction bases not matched to a gene: 7. The length of the CDR3 is 16 residues. CDR1 and CDR2 (germline): MNHEY, SVGAGI. This CDR3 reads CASSYSTSGVDDEQFF. The CDR3 DNA sequence: TGTGCCAGCAGTTACTCAACTAGCGGGGTGGATGATGAGCAGTTCTTC.

This chain connects TRBV7-9 to TRBJ1-2; D not certain. The CDR3 runs 14 residues. From germline, CDR1 is SEHNR and CDR2 FQNEAQ (reference sequence). The V end lost 5 bases, the J end lost 2 bases, and 12 bases lay between the germline ends. This CDR3 reads CASSTSGGNYGYTF. CDR3 DNA: TGTGCCAGCAGCACCAGTGGAGGGAACTATGGCTACACCTTC.

As to this clone: Relative to the germline gene, one junction end is altered; a read error may explain this. The rearrangement joins TRBV6-1 to TRBJ2-7, with D hard to call. The germline V gene encodes CDR1 MNHNS and CDR2 SASEGT. The CDR3 runs 10 residues. The CDR3 DNA is TGCGCCAGCAGCGACTACGAGCAGTACTTC. Amino acids: CASSDYEQYF.

This clone ranks as medium-sized. V is TRBV5-4 and J is TRBJ1-2; D gene uncertain. Trimming cost V 0 bases and J 4 bases, with 13 bases left between them. The CDR3 has 15 amino acids. CDR1 and CDR2 from the germline V gene are SGHNT and YYREEE (reference sequence). The CDR3, as DNA: TGTGCCAGCAGCTTGGAGCCGGACTCCGCCTATGGCTACACCTTC. Amino acids: CASSLEPDSAYGYTF.

The J gene is TRBJ1-2, the V gene TRBV2; D gene unclear. V dropped 2 bases and J dropped 4 bases, with 11 bases sitting between them. The germline V gene has CDR1 SNHLY and CDR2 FYNNEI. The CDR3 is 14 residues long. The CDR3 DNA reads as TGTGCCAGCAGTGAACACGGCGGCACCTATGGCTACACCTTC. Translating gives CASSEHGGTYGYTF.

This clone was seen only a few times. The chain recombines TRBV10-1 with TRBJ1-3; D perhaps matches TRBD1 (5 bases). CDR1 is WNHNN, CDR2 SYGVQD, per germline (reference sequence). CDR3 length: 15 amino acids. V lost 2 bases, J lost 0 bases, and 8 bases lay in between. For the CDR3, the DNA is TGCGCCAGCAGTGAGGCAGGGACCTCTGGAAACACCATATATTTT. This codes for CASSEAGTSGNTIYF.

This chain links TRBV5-1 with TRBJ2-5, with no clear D. Per germline, CDR1 SGHRS and CDR2 YFSETQ. Deletions cut 7 bases from V and 2 bases from J, with 12 bases between. The CDR3 totals 13 residues. CDR3: CASRGGPQETQYF. CDR3 nucleotide sequence: TGCGCCAGCCGAGGTGGGCCGCAAGAGACCCAGTACTTC.

Within the sample, this clone is medium-sized. V gene TRBV6-4 combines with J gene TRBJ2-3; D is possibly TRBD2 (7 bases). Germline CDR1 and CDR2: MRHNA and SNTAGT. V was pared by 6 bases and J by 6 bases, with 22 bases between. CDR3 length: 16 amino acids. The CDR3 DNA reads TGTGCCAGCAGCGATTATGCCTTCGGGGGGCCGGATACGCAGTATTTT. Translation: CASSDYAFGGPDTQYF.

The chain recombines TRBV5-1 with TRBJ2-5; 10 nucleotides line up with TRBD2. CDR1 SGHRS and CDR2 YFSETQ come from the germline V gene. With 3 bases clipped from V and 2 bases from J, the junction kept 10 bases outside the gene matches. The length of the CDR3 is 17 residues. The CDR3 loop reads CASSSLPASGGQETQYF. Written as DNA, the CDR3 is TGCGCCAGCAGCTCCCTCCCGGCTAGCGGGGGACAAGAGACCCAGTACTTC.

The chain recombines TRBV27 with TRBJ2-7; TRBD2 is a possible D gene (5 bases). The germline gives CDR1 MNHEY, CDR2 SMNVEV (reference sequence). The V gene lost 6 bases and the J gene lost 2 bases, with 14 bases spanning the gap. The CDR3 is made up of 14 amino acids. CDR3 sequence: CASRIGGGPYEQYF. The CDR3 nucleotides are TGTGCCAGCAGGATTGGAGGCGGTCCCTACGAGCAGTACTTC.

The rearrangement uses TRBV19 and TRBJ2-5, with 8 bases matching TRBD1. There are 16 residues in the CDR3. The ends lost 3 bases at V and 5 bases at J; junction bases unmatched: 11. The V gene's germline CDR1 is LNHDA and CDR2 SQIVND (reference sequence). CDR3 residues: CASSITTQGGMETQYF. The CDR3 DNA reads TGTGCCAGTAGTATCACCACACAGGGGGGTATGGAGACCCAGTACTTC. Using reference TRBV19 and TRBJ2-5 for the parts outside the CDR3, the full variable domain is DGGITQSPKYLFRKEGQNVTLSCEQNLNHDAMYWYRQDPGQGLRLIYYSQIVNDFQKGDIAEGYSVSREKKESFPLTVTSAQKNPTAFYLCASSITTQGGMETQYFGPGTRLLVL.

The table lists this clone with a count of one. The chain carries TRBV5-1 and TRBJ1-2; D is possibly TRBD1 (5 bases). V lost 7 bases, J lost 5 bases, and 21 bases lay in between. The CDR3 spans 15 residues. From germline, CDR1 is SGHRS and CDR2 YFSETQ. Here the CDR3 reads CASSLGEVWGYGYTF. The CDR3 coding sequence is TGCGCCAGCTCACTAGGGGAGGTTTGGGGATATGGCTACACCTTC.

This sequence joins TRBV7-9 and TRBJ1-2; 8 bases are shared with TRBD1. CDR3 length: 14 amino acids. V trimming: 6 bases; J trimming: 4 bases; junction bases outside the gene matches: 7. Germline CDR1 reads SEHNR; CDR2 reads FQNEAQ (reference sequence). This CDR3 reads CASSLRQGSYGYTF. The CDR3 DNA is TGTGCCAGCAGTTTGAGACAGGGGTCCTATGGCTACACCTTC.

This chain uses TRBV9 with TRBJ1-1; 9 nucleotides align to TRBD1. This CDR3 has 16 residues. CDR1 and CDR2 from the germline V gene are SGDLS and YYNGEE. Germline trimming cut 4 bases from V and 6 bases from J; bases unmatched to any gene: 13. The CDR3 spells CASSPPGQGVFAEAFF. CDR3 DNA: TGTGCCAGCAGCCCTCCGGGACAGGGAGTTTTCGCTGAAGCTTTCTTT.

The chain recombines TRBV7-8 with TRBJ1-1; D remains ambiguous. Trimming stripped 0 bases from V and 0 bases from J, with 8 bases between. There are 15 residues in the CDR3. Looked up from germline, CDR1 is SGHVS and CDR2 is FQNEAQ. CDR3 coding DNA: TGTGCCAGCAGCTTAGCGGGGTACATGAACACTGAAGCTTTCTTT. Protein sequence: CASSLAGYMNTEAFF. Looking up the rest from reference TRBV7-8 and TRBJ1-1 gives the full variable domain: GAGVSQSPRYKVAKRGQDVALRCDPISGHVSLFWYQQALGQGPEFLTYFQNEAQLDKSGLPSDRFFAERPEGSVSTLKIQRTQQEDSAVYLCASSLAGYMNTEAFFGQGTRLTVV.

The chain couples TRBV30 to TRBJ1-5; D is unclear. CDR3 length: 14 residues. V was trimmed by 0 bases and J by 0 bases, leaving 6 bases between them. The germline gives CDR1 GTSNPN, CDR2 SVGIG (reference sequence). The CDR3 here is CAWSVGNSNQPQHF. The CDR3 nucleotides are TGTGCCTGGAGTGTGGGAAATAGCAATCAGCCCCAGCATTTT.

The rearrangement uses TRBV6-1 and TRBJ2-6; D uncertain. Germline CDR1 MNHNS, CDR2 SASEGT. V was clipped by 3 bases and J by 0 bases, with 6 bases between them. The CDR3 runs 15 residues. The CDR3 DNA reads as TGTGCCAGCAGTGACAGCAACTCTGGGGCCAACGTCCTGACTTTC. Protein sequence: CASSDSNSGANVLTF.

The chain carries TRBV5-1 and TRBJ1-1; D unresolved. Trimming stripped 5 bases from V and 1 base from J, with 15 bases between. The CDR3 is made up of 15 amino acids. Per the germline V gene, CDR1 is SGHRS and CDR2 is YFSETQ. The CDR3 DNA is TGCGCCAGCAGTTTGTCGGTTGGGTCGAACACTGAAGCTTTCTTT. Amino acids: CASSLSVGSNTEAFF.

The V call is TRBV7-9, the J call TRBJ2-7; the match to TRBD2 covers 7 bases. Germline values: CDR1 SEHNR, CDR2 FQNEAQ (reference sequence). V lost 5 bases to trimming and J lost 2 bases; unmatched junction nucleotides: 9. The CDR3 loop spans 15 amino acids. The CDR3 DNA follows: TGTGCCAGCAGCGTTTCCGGGACTAACGCCTACGAGCAGTACTTC. It translates to CASSVSGTNAYEQYF.

This clone was detected only once. The CDR3 nucleotides read TGTGCCAGCAGTATTACAGGTGGGCTGCCTCAGCCCCAGCATTTT. It codes for CASSITGGLPQPQHF. The J gene is TRBJ1-5, the V gene TRBV6-1, with a weak D call TRBD1 (5 bases). The CDR3 sequence is 15 residues long. Germline CDR1 reads MNHNS; CDR2 reads SASEGT. V was pared by 5 bases and J by 6 bases, with 17 bases between.